The rows below give T cell receptor beta chains drawn from one sample of a study of molecular identifiers for immune sequencing clone quantification. Each CDR3 protein is one row after TCRdb ran MiXCR on the PCR reads. The sample records about 500,000 distinct CDR3 sequences, about a fifth being singletons. The specimen sequenced was naive CD8+ T cells from blood, with Jurkat cell RNA spiked in. Receptors were obtained from a human donor in good health. Some libraries in this study had Jurkat cell RNA spiked in. The CDR3 runs from the conserved cysteine through the conserved F or W. The order of the fields is V gene, D gene, clone size, J gene, CDR3 DNA, CDR3 protein. A D gene is named only where the DNA matches it firmly. Clone size, where shown, is once, few, many, or a class for clones that have expanded.

TRBV6-5	TRBD2	many	TRBJ2-2	TGTGCCAGCAGTTACTGGGGACTAGCGGGAGAAGGATCCGGGGAGCTGTTTTTT	CASSYWGLAGEGSGELFF
TRBV19	-	-	TRBJ1-5	TGTGCCAGTACCGGAGGGTTCAATCAGCCCCAGCATTTT	CASTGGFNQPQHF
TRBV19	-	few	TRBJ2-3	TGTGCCAGTAGTCTCGGCCAGCTCCGGACAGATACGCAGTATTTT	CASSLGQLRTDTQYF
TRBV2	TRBD2	few	TRBJ2-7	TGTGCCAGCAGTGTGCGGGGGTCGGAGCAGTACTTC	CASSVRGSEQYF
TRBV12-3/TRBV12-4	TRBD2	-	TRBJ2-3	TGTGCCAGCAGTCAAGGACTAGGCCCTCGAGATACGCAGTATTTT	CASSQGLGPRDTQYF
TRBV27	-	many	TRBJ1-5	TGTGCCACCAGGCGGGGGAATCAGCCCCAGCATTTT	CATRRGNQPQHF
TRBV10-3	-	-	TRBJ2-1	TGTGCCATCAGTGAGTTGCCCACCGGGACACCCTCCTTCAATGAGCAGTTCTTC	CAISELPTGTPSFNEQFF
TRBV2	-	-	TRBJ2-7	TGTGCCAGTCGGAGGTGGGGCGAGCAGTACTTC	CASRRWGEQYF
TRBV28	-	-	TRBJ2-5	TGTGCCAGCAGTTTTAGAGGGGAGGAAGAGACCCAGTACTTC	CASSFRGEEETQYF
TRBV28	TRBD2	many	TRBJ2-7	TGTGCCAGCAGTTTACCCCTAGCGGGAGTAGGGTATGGGATTTACGAGCAGTACTTC	CASSLPLAGVGYGIYEQYF
TRBV5-1	TRBD2	-	TRBJ2-7	TGCGCCAGCAGCCCGGAGGGGACTAGCGGCTACGAGCAGTACTTC	CASSPEGTSGYEQYF
TRBV4-3	-	few	TRBJ2-7	TGCGCCAGCAGCCCTACCGGCGCGCAATCCTACGAGCAGTACTTC	CASSPTGAQSYEQYF
TRBV7-2	-	-	TRBJ1-4	TGTGCCAGCAGCTGGTACCCAAATGAAAAACTGTTTTTT	CASSWYPNEKLFF
TRBV27	-	few	TRBJ2-7	TGTGCCAGCAGTTTACAACATACGAAGCCAACCTACTACGAGCAGTACTTC	CASSLQHTKPTYYEQYF
TRBV20-1	-	-	TRBJ2-7	TGCAGTGCCGATGAAACAGGGCCGAGCTCCTACGAGCAGTACTTC	CSADETGPSSYEQYF
TRBV6-6	-	few	TRBJ1-2	TGTGCCAGCAGTACATTTCCGGGCCTCCCCGTAGGCTACACCTTC	CASSTFPGLPVGYTF
TRBV11-2	TRBD1	few	TRBJ1-3	TGTGCCAGCAGCCCGACTTTCGGACAGGGAAGCTCTGGAAACACCATATATTTT	CASSPTFGQGSSGNTIYF
TRBV27	-	few	TRBJ2-5	TGTGCCAGCAGTCTCGCATCCGACAGGATTGAGACCCAGTACTTC	CASSLASDRIETQYF
TRBV6-5	-	-	TRBJ1-1	TGTGCCAGCAGACCCCGGGACGGAGGGAAGAACACTGAAGCTTTCTTT	CASRPRDGGKNTEAFF
TRBV7-9	-	once	TRBJ2-7	TGTGCCAGCAGCTATGGGGGGAGCAGCCACGAGCAGTACTTC	CASSYGGSSHEQYF
TRBV4-3	-	many	TRBJ1-1	TGCGCCAGCAGCCAAGATCCCAGGGGAAACACTGAAGCTTTCTTT	CASSQDPRGNTEAFF
TRBV19	-	many	TRBJ2-1	TGTGCCAGTAGTATAACGGAAAGCGTTAGTGAGCAGTTCTTC	CASSITESVSEQFF
TRBV20-1	-	-	TRBJ2-7	TGCAGTGCCGACAGACTGTCCTACGAGCAGTACTTC	CSADRLSYEQYF
TRBV12-3/TRBV12-4	-	-	TRBJ1-2	TGTGCCAGCAGTAAACCTGGGACGGAGGGGAACTATGGCTACACCTTC	CASSKPGTEGNYGYTF
TRBV12-3/TRBV12-4	TRBD1	once	TRBJ2-1	TGTGCCGGCAGATTCCTAGACAGGGGACACCAGGAGAATGAGCAGTTCTTC	CAGRFLDRGHQENEQFF
TRBV4-2	TRBD1	-	TRBJ2-7	TGTGCCAGCAGCCACAGAGGGGAGACAGGGCCCACCTACGAGCAGTACTTC	CASSHRGETGPTYEQYF
TRBV28	-	many	TRBJ1-1	TGTGCCAGCAGTTTGGACAGAGCCTTAACAGTCACTGAAGCTTTCTTT	CASSLDRALTVTEAFF
TRBV19	TRBD2	-	TRBJ2-2	TGTGCCAGTAGCACCTTAGCGGGAGTGTCTGGGGAGCTGTTTTTT	CASSTLAGVSGELFF
TRBV20-1	TRBD1	few	TRBJ2-5	TGCAGTGCTGTGGACAGGCGCGGGTACCAAGAGACCCAGTACTTC	CSAVDRRGYQETQYF
TRBV4-3	-	many	TRBJ1-4	TGCGCCAGCAGCCAAGATGAGCAGAGTTTTAATGAAAAACTGTTTTTT	CASSQDEQSFNEKLFF
TRBV5-5	-	few	TRBJ2-7	TGTGCCAGCAGCAAGGACGGGATGTCTGCCTACGAGCAGTACTTC	CASSKDGMSAYEQYF
TRBV10-3	-	few	TRBJ2-2	TGTGCCATCAGTGAGGTCGGGAACACCGGGGAGCTGTTTTTT	CAISEVGNTGELFF
TRBV4-2	-	-	TRBJ1-4	TGTGCCAGTAGGGCGCCAGTGTCAACTAATGAAAAACTGTTTTTT	CASRAPVSTNEKLFF
TRBV19	TRBD1	few	TRBJ1-1	TGTGCCAGTAGTGGATGGACAGGCTTGGACACTGAAGCTTTCTTT	CASSGWTGLDTEAFF
TRBV27	TRBD2	many	TRBJ2-3	TGTGCCAGCAGTCCCAACGGCGGGGGGTATAGCACAGATACGCAGTATTTT	CASSPNGGGYSTDTQYF
TRBV4-1	TRBD1	many	TRBJ1-5	TGCGCCAGCAGCCAAGTGGGACAGGGGTCACAGCCCCAGCATTTT	CASSQVGQGSQPQHF
TRBV4-3	TRBD1	few	TRBJ2-7	TGCGCCAGCAGCCAAGATTGGGCAGGGGGAACCTACGAGCAGTACTTC	CASSQDWAGGTYEQYF
TRBV28	TRBD2	-	TRBJ2-7	TGTGCCAGCAGCCTCGTGACGGGAGGGCAAGACGAGCTGTACTTC	CASSLVTGGQDELYF
TRBV19	TRBD1	-	TRBJ2-7	TGTGCCAGTAGTTTAGGACAGGGCTTCACCTACGAGCAGTACTTC	CASSLGQGFTYEQYF
TRBV9	TRBD1	many	TRBJ2-7	TGTGCCAGCAGCGGGGGACAGTCCTACGAGCAGTACTTC	CASSGGQSYEQYF
TRBV7-9	TRBD2	-	TRBJ2-1	TGTGCCAGCAGCGCGGGAGGAACCGCTTTCGGGCACCAGTTCTTC	CASSAGGTAFGHQFF
TRBV20-1	-	few	TRBJ2-1	TGCAGTGCTACAGGGTTGGGCAATGAGCAGTTCTTC	CSATGLGNEQFF
TRBV12-5	-	once	TRBJ2-1	TGTGCTAGTGGTTTGGTACTCCCGGGGAGCTCCTACAATGAGCAGTTCTTC	CASGLVLPGSSYNEQFF
TRBV4-1	-	many	TRBJ2-3	TGCGCCAGCAGCCAAGAAAACCGGGGCACAGATACGCAGTATTTT	CASSQENRGTDTQYF
TRBV25-1	-	-	TRBJ2-1	TGTGCCAGCAGTGAAAATGGGGTTAGAGAGCAGTTCTTC	CASSENGVREQFF
TRBV11-3	-	many	TRBJ2-7	TGTGCCAGCAGTGTTGCAGGGCTAAGCGAGCAGTACTTC	CASSVAGLSEQYF
TRBV24-1	-	few	TRBJ2-5	TGTGCCACCAGTACCTCGAGGGAGACAGATTCGGAGACCCAGTACTTC	CATSTSRETDSETQYF
TRBV28	-	few	TRBJ2-7	TGTGCCAGCAGTTTTGCGGACTACTACGAGCAGTACTTC	CASSFADYYEQYF
TRBV7-9	-	-	TRBJ2-5	TGTGCCAGCATTCCAGGCTTAGGGGAGACCCAGTACTTC	CASIPGLGETQYF
TRBV10-3	TRBD2	-	TRBJ2-3	TGTGCCATCAGTGGCCCCCGACTAGCGGGAACCCCAGATACGCAGTATTTT	CAISGPRLAGTPDTQYF
TRBV29-1	-	many	TRBJ2-7	TGCAGCGTTGTGTCCCCTACCCGGGAGCAGTACTTC	CSVVSPTREQYF
TRBV28	-	-	TRBJ1-4	TGTGCCAGCAGTTTTTATCTCTCTAATGAAAAACTGTTTTTT	CASSFYLSNEKLFF
TRBV20-1	TRBD2	many	TRBJ2-7	TGCAGTGCTACGACCGGCTTAGCGGGAACTTACGAGCAGTACTTC	CSATTGLAGTYEQYF
TRBV4-1	-	few	TRBJ1-5	TGCGCCAGCAGCCAAGGGGGCAGGGACTTCAATCAGCCCCAGCATTTT	CASSQGGRDFNQPQHF